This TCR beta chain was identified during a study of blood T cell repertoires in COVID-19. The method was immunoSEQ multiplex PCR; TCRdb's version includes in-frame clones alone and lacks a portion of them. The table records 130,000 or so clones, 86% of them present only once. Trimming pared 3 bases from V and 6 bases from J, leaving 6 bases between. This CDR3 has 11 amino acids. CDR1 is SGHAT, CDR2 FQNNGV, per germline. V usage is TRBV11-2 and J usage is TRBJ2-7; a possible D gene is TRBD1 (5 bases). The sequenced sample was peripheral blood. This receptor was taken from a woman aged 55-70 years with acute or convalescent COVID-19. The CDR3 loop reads CASSFQGEQYF. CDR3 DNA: TGTGCCAGCAGCTTTCAGGGCGAGCAGTACTTC.